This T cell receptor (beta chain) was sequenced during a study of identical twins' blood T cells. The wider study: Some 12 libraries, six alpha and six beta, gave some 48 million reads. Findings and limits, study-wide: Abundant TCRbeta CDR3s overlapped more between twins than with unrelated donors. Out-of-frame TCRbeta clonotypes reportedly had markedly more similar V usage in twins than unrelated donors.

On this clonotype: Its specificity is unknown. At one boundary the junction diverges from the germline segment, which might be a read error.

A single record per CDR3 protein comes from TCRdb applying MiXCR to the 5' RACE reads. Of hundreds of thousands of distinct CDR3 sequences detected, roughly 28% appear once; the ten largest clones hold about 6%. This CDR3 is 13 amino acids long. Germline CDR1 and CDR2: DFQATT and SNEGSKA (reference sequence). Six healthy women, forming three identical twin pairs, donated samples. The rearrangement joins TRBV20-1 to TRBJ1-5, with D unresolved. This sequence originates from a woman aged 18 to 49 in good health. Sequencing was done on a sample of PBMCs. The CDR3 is CSVRDANREPQHF. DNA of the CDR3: TGCAGTGTTAGAGATGCGAATCGGGAGCCCCAGCATTTT.